These 11 T cell receptor beta chains were all obtained from the same sample, sequenced in a study of T cell responses to AZD1222 COVID-19 vaccine. Produced via immunoSEQ multiplex PCR; TCRdb's table is partial and in-frame only. In the table there are approximately 170,000 clones, around 89% of which are singletons. This sample comprised peripheral blood, obtained on day 0 of AZD1222 vaccination. The receptors come from an adult in good health.

The chain links TRBV10-3 to TRBJ2-7; tentatively, D is TRBD1 (5 bases). The CDR3 covers 15 residues. V dropped 3 bases and J dropped 2 bases, with 14 bases sitting between them. Germline V gene lookup returns CDR1 ENHRY and CDR2 SYGVKD. The CDR3 DNA follows: TGTGCCATCAGTGAAGACAGCACCCCTCCCTACGAGCAGTACTTC. This translates into CAISEDSTPPYEQYF.

The rearrangement uses TRBV11-3 and TRBJ2-1; tentative D call: TRBD1 (5 bases). This CDR3 comprises 12 residues. Per germline, CDR1 SGHNT and CDR2 YENEEA. Deletions cut 5 bases from V and 7 bases from J, with 9 bases between. The chain's CDR3 is CASSAAGNEQFF. The CDR3 DNA sequence: TGTGCCAGCAGCGCCGCAGGGAATGAGCAGTTCTTC.

This chain links TRBV7-8 with TRBJ2-6; 7 bases agree with TRBD1. This CDR3 contains 17 residues. Trimming cost V 7 bases and J 0 bases; bases outside gene matches: 9. CDR1 and CDR2 from the germline V gene are SGHVS and FQNEAQ. The CDR3, as DNA: TGTGCCAGCACCAGACAGGGTACTCTCTCTGGGGCCAACGTCCTGACTTTC. Translation: CASTRQGTLSGANVLTF.

The CDR3 sequence: CASSFGDRGLQFF. CDR3 nucleotide sequence: TGTGCCAGCAGTTTTGGGGACAGGGGGCTTCAGTTCTTC. The chain couples TRBV28 to TRBJ2-1, with TRBD1 identical over 12 bases. With V trimmed by 3 bases and J by 13 bases, 4 bases remained unmatched. This CDR3 spans 13 amino acids. Germline values: CDR1 MDHEN, CDR2 SYDVKM.

The V gene is TRBV10-3, the J gene TRBJ1-2, with 9 nucleotides matching TRBD1. CDR3 size: 16 residues. Germline trimming cut 4 bases from V and 8 bases from J; bases unmatched to any gene: 14. In germline, CDR1 is ENHRY, CDR2 SYGVKD. For the CDR3, the DNA is TGTGCCATCAGTGGGCGGATTGGACAGGGGCTTTCAGGCTACACCTTC. Protein product: CAISGRIGQGLSGYTF.

The chain has TRBV4-2 and TRBJ2-3; D may be TRBD2 (5 bases). The CDR3 runs to 18 residues. CDR1 and CDR2 from the germline V gene are LGHNA and YNFKEQ. Trimming took 1 base from V and 5 from J, leaving 22 bases between them. The CDR3 region is CASSQVVADSHLGDTQYF. The CDR3 nucleotides read TGTGCCAGCAGCCAAGTTGTGGCGGACTCCCATTTGGGAGATACGCAGTATTTT.

The rearrangement links TRBV7-9 to TRBJ1-1, with 8 bases identical to TRBD1. Germline V gene sequence: CDR1 SEHNR, CDR2 FQNEAQ (reference sequence). Germline trimming cut 4 bases from V and 7 bases from J; bases unmatched to any gene: 2. The CDR3 loop spans 12 amino acids. The chain's CDR3 is CASSWGQVEAFF. The DNA of the CDR3 is TGTGCCAGCAGCTGGGGACAGGTTGAAGCTTTCTTT. The full variable domain, completed using reference TRBV7-9 and TRBJ1-1, is DTGVSQNPRHKITKRGQNVTFRCDPISEHNRLYWYRQTLGQGPEFLTYFQNEAQLEKSRLLSDRFSAERPKGSFSTLEIQRTEQGDSAMYLCASSWGQVEAFFGQGTRLTVV.

The chain uses TRBV7-6 and TRBJ1-5; no clear D. The CDR3 is made up of 16 amino acids. V was clipped by 5 bases and J by 2 bases, with 16 bases between them. Germline CDR1 reads SGHVS; CDR2 reads FNYEAQ. CDR3 amino acids: CASSLWGGDRNQPQHF. CDR3 coding DNA: TGTGCCAGCAGCCTGTGGGGAGGAGATCGCAATCAGCCCCAGCATTTT.

This chain uses TRBV5-1 with TRBJ1-1; D might be TRBD1 (6 bases). This CDR3 is 16 amino acids long. Trimming removed 0 bases from V and 7 bases from J, with 19 bases in between. The germline V gene has CDR1 SGHRS and CDR2 YFSETQ. CDR3 region: CASSLASVSGAHEAFF. The CDR3 bases are TGCGCCAGCAGCTTGGCTTCGGTATCAGGGGCCCATGAAGCTTTCTTT. Using reference TRBV5-1 and TRBJ1-1 for the parts outside the CDR3, the full variable domain is KAGVTQTPRYLIKTRGQQVTLSCSPISGHRSVSWYQQTPGQGLQFLFEYFSETQRNKGNFPGRFSGRQFSNSRSEMNVSTLELGDSALYLCASSLASVSGAHEAFFGQGTRLTVV.

The rearrangement uses TRBV5-4 and TRBJ2-7; D remains ambiguous. Germline-derived CDR1 and CDR2 are SGHNT and YYREEE (reference sequence). This CDR3 spans 15 amino acids. V lost 2 bases and J 0 bases, leaving 12 bases between the germline ends. In DNA, the CDR3 is TGTGCCAGCAGCTTCAATTCGCGGAGCTCCTACGAGCAGTACTTC. Residues: CASSFNSRSSYEQYF.

The V call is TRBV6-5, the J call TRBJ1-6, with 9 bases fitting TRBD1. Germline assignment: CDR1 MNHEY and CDR2 SVGAGI. The CDR3 sequence is 14 residues long. The J segment lost 9 bases and the V segment lost 6 bases, leaving 6 bases of the junction unmatched. The CDR3: CASSRGTGSSPLHF. The CDR3 DNA reads TGTGCCAGCAGCCGCGGGACAGGGTCTTCACCCCTCCACTTT.